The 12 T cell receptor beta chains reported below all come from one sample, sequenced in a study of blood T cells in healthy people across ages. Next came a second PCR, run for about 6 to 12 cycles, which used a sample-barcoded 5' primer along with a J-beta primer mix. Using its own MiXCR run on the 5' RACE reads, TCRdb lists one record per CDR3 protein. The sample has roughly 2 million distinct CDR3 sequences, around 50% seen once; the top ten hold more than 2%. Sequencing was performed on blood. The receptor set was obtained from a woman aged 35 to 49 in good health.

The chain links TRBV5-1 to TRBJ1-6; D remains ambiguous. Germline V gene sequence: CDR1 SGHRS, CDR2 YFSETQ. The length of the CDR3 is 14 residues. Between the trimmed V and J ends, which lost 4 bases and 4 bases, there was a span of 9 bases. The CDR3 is CASSPDLYNSPLHF. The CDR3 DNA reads TGCGCCAGCAGCCCTGACCTATATAATTCACCCCTCCACTTT.

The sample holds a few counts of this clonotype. As DNA, the CDR3 is TGTGCCAGCAGTCGGACAGGGGGGAGCCAAGAGACCCAGTACTTC. Encoded protein: CASSRTGGSQETQYF. The gene calls are TRBV6-5 and TRBJ2-5; TRBD1 matches 10 bases. Germline V CDR1 and CDR2: MNHEY, SVGAGI. J lost 1 base, V lost 5 bases, and 4 bases had no gene match. CDR3 length equals 15 residues.

The CDR3 region has the DNA TGCGCCAGCACCCCTTTTGGTAGCGGAGCTAGCACAGATACGCAGTATTTT. Its protein product is CASTPFGSGASTDTQYF. The V gene is TRBV4-1, the J gene TRBJ2-3; perhaps TRBD2 as D (6 bases). The CDR3 is made up of 17 amino acids. Germline V gives CDR1 MGHRA, CDR2 YSYEKL. The V end lost 7 bases, the J end lost 0 bases, and 20 bases lay between the germline ends.

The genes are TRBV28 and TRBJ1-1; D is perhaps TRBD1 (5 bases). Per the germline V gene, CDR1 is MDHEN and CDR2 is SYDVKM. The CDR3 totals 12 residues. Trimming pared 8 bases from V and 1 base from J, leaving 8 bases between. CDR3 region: CASLTGNTEAFF. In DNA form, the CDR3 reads TGTGCCAGCCTCACAGGGAACACTGAAGCTTTCTTT.

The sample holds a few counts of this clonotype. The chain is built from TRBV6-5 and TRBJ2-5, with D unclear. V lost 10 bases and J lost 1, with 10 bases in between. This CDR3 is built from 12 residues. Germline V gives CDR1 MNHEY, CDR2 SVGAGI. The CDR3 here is CATRLTQETQYF. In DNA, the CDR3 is TGTGCCACGCGACTGACCCAAGAGACCCAGTACTTC.

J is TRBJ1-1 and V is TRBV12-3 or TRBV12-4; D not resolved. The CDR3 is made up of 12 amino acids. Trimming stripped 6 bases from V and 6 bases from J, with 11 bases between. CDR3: CASRSYTSEAFF. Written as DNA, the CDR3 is TGTGCCAGCAGATCATACACCTCTGAAGCTTTCTTT.

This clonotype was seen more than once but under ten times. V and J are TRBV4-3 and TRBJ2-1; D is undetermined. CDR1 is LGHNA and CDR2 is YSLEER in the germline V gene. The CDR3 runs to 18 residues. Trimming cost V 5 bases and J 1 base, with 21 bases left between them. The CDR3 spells CASSSPSTISKSYNEQFF. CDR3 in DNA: TGCGCCAGCAGCTCGCCGTCTACCATCTCCAAGTCCTACAATGAGCAGTTCTTC.

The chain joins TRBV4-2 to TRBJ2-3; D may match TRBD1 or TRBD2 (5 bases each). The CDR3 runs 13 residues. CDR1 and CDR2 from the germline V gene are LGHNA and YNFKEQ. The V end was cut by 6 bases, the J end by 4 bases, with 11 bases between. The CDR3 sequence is CASRKGPPDTQYF. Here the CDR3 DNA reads TGTGCCAGCAGAAAGGGACCTCCAGATACGCAGTATTTT.

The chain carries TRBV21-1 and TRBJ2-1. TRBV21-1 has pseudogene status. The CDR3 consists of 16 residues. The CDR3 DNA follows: TGTGCCAGCAGCAGGTACAGCCGAAATTTTTACAATGAGCAGTTCTTC. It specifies CASSRYSRNFYNEQFF.

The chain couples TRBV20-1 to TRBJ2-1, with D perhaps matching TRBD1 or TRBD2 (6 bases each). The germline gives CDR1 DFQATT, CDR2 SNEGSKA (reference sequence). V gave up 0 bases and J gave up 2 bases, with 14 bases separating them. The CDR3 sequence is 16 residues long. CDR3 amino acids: CSARDPGGGAYNEQFF. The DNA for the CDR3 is TGCAGTGCTAGAGACCCTGGGGGCGGGGCCTACAATGAGCAGTTCTTC.

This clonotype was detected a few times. CDR3 protein: CAIRGQESYGYTF. The CDR3 DNA is TGTGCCATCAGGGGGCAGGAAAGCTATGGCTACACCTTC. This chain uses TRBV10-3 with TRBJ1-2; D perhaps matches TRBD1 (5 bases). With 6 bases removed from V and 4 bases from J, the gap between germline ends came to 12 bases. Germline loops: CDR1 ENHRY, CDR2 SYGVKD. This CDR3 has 13 residues.

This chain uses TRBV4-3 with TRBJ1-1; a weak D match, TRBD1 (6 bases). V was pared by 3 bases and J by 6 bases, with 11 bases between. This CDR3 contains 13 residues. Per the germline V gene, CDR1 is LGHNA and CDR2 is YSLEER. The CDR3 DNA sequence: TGCGCCAGCAGCCATTTGGGGGGCTCTGAAGCTTTCTTT. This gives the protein CASSHLGGSEAFF.